The 6 T cell receptor beta chains below all came from one sample that was sequenced in a study of read filtering for tumor transcriptome and immune sequencing. This library used around 400 ng RNA and molecular barcoded adaptors spanning alpha/delta and beta/gamma chains. In TCRdb, the reads were re-called with MiXCR into one record per CDR3 protein. The table includes around 58,000 distinct CDR3 sequences, about 14% detected once. The specimen was a population of CD138-negative cells sorted from bone marrow. All receptors come from a donor aged 40 or older with multiple myeloma.

In this sample, this clonotype turned up many times. CDR3 amino acids: CSARDEELAGEVRDNEQFF. CDR3 in DNA: TGCAGTGCTAGAGATGAGGAACTAGCGGGAGAGGTACGGGACAATGAGCAGTTCTTC. The rearrangement links TRBV20-1 to TRBJ2-1; 11 bases fit TRBD2. The CDR3 covers 19 residues. CDR1 is DFQATT, CDR2 SNEGSKA, per germline (reference sequence). Unmatched junction bases numbered 15, after V lost 0 bases and J lost 5 bases.

This clonotype showed up just a few times. The chain has TRBV7-9 and TRBJ1-3, with D maybe TRBD1 (6 bases). This CDR3 region has 16 residues. Between the trimmed V and J ends, which lost 5 bases and 0 bases, there was a span of 14 bases. Germline CDR1 SEHNR, CDR2 FQNEAQ (reference sequence). This CDR3 reads CASSPRDTSSGNTIYF. CDR3 DNA sequence: TGTGCCAGCAGCCCCCGGGACACAAGCTCTGGAAACACCATATATTTT.

This clonotype was counted only a few times. The chain carries TRBV12-3 or TRBV12-4 and TRBJ2-3, with 8 nucleotides matching TRBD2. This CDR3 spans 16 amino acids. The ends lost 6 bases at V and 7 bases at J; junction bases unmatched: 15. The CDR3 protein is CASRGRAGVEVHTQYF. The CDR3 nucleotides are TGTGCCAGCAGGGGGAGAGCGGGAGTTGAGGTCCATACGCAGTATTTT.

This clonotype has a handful of counts. This sequence joins TRBV9 and TRBJ1-5, with unresolved D. Germline V gene sequence: CDR1 SGDLS, CDR2 YYNGEE. The CDR3 spans 14 residues. Trimming cost V 2 bases and J 6 bases, with 12 bases left between them. This CDR3 is CASSVGGTGQPQHF. For the CDR3, the DNA is TGTGCCAGCAGCGTCGGTGGAACTGGTCAGCCCCAGCATTTT.

This clonotype was counted many times. The chain links TRBV3-1 to TRBJ2-3; 8 positions match TRBD2. The CDR3 loop spans 15 amino acids. V dropped 0 bases and J dropped 5; count of bases not matched to a gene: 4. Germline CDR1 reads LGHDT; CDR2 reads YNNKEL (reference sequence). The CDR3 nucleotides read TGTGCCAGCAGCCAAGAACGGGAGGGCCTAGATACGCAGTATTTT. This encodes CASSQEREGLDTQYF.

This clonotype was observed at least ten times. The chain recombines TRBV29-1 with TRBJ2-7, with 8 nucleotides matching TRBD1. Looked up from germline, CDR1 is SQVTM and CDR2 is ANQGSEA. The V segment lost 3 bases and the J segment 6 bases; nucleotides outside the gene matches: 10. The CDR3 extends over 14 amino acids. The CDR3 region has the DNA TGCAGCGTTGACATCGGGACAGGTGAGGCCGAGCAGTACTTC. The encoded protein is CSVDIGTGEAEQYF.